This TCR beta chain appears in the sequencing data of a study of blood T cell repertoires in COVID-19. The CDR3 length is 15 residues. Germline lookup yields CDR1 SGHDT and CDR2 YYEEEE. In the case of this clone: Germline is not matched at one junction end, which may reflect a read error.

TCRdb's copy holds only in-frame clones and misses some; the assay was immunoSEQ multiplex PCR. The repertoire holds about 160,000 clones, with roughly 90% as singletons. The receptor was isolated from a woman aged 45 to 65 who had recovered from COVID-19. Sequencing was done on a sample of PBMCs or T cells enriched from blood (not recorded which). V gene TRBV5-6 combines with J gene TRBJ1-1; D may be TRBD1 (6 bases). The CDR3 region is CASSSRGALKTEAFF. The DNA for the CDR3 is TGTGCCAGCAGCTCCCGGGGGGCGTTGAAGACTGAAGCTTTCTTT.